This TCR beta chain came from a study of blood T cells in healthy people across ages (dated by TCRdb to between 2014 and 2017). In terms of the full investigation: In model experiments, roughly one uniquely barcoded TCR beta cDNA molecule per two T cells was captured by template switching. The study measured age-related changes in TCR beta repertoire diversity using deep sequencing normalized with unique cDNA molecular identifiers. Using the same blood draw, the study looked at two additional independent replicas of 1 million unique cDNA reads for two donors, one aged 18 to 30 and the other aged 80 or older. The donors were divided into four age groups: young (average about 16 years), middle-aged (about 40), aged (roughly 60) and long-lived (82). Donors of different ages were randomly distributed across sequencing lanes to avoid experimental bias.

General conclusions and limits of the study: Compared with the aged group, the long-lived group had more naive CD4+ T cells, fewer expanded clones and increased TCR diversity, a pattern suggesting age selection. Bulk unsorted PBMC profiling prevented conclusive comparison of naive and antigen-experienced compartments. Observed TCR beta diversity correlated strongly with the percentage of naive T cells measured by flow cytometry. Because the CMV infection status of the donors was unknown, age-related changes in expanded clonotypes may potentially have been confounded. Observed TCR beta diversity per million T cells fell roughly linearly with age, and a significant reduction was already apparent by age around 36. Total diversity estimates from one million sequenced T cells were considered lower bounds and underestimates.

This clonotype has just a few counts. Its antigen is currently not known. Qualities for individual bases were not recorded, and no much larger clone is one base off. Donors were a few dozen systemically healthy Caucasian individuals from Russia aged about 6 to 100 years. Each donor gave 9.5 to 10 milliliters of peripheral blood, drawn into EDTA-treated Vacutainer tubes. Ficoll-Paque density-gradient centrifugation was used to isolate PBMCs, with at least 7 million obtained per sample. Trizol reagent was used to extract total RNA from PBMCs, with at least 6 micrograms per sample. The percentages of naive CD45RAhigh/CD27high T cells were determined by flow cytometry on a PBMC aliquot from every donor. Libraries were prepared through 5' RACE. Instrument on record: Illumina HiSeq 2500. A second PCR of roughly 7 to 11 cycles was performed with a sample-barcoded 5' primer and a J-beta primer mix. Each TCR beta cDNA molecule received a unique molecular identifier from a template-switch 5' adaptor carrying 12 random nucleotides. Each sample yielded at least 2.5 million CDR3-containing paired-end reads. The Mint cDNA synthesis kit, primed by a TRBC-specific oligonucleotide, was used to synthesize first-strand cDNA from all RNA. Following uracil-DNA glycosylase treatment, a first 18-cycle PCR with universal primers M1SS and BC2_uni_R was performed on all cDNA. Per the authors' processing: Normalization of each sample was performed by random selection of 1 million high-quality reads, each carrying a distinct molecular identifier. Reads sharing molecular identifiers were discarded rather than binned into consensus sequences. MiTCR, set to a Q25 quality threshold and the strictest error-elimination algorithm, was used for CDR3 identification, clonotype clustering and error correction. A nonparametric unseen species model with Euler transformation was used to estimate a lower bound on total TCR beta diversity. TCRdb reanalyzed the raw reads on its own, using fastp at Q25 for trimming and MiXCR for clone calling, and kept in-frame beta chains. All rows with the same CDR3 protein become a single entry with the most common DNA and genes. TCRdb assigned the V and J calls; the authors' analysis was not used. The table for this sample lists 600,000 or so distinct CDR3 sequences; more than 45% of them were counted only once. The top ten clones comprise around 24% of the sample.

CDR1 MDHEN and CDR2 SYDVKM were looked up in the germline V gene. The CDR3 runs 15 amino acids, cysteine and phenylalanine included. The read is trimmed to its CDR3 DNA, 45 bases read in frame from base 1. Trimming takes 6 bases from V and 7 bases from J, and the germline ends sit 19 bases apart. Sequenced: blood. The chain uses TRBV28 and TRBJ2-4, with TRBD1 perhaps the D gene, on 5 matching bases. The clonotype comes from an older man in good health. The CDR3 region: CASSISDTHGNIQYF. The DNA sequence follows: TGTGCCAGCAGCATCTCGGACACCCACGGGAACATTCAGTACTTC.